Following are 4 T cell receptor beta chains from one sample sequenced in a study of T-cell memory formation after mild COVID-19. A single record per CDR3 protein comes from TCRdb applying MiXCR to the 5' RACE reads. The sample has hundreds of thousands of distinct CDR3 sequences, about an eighth seen once. Sequencing was performed on PBMCs or a T cell subset sorted from them (not recorded which). Every receptor here comes from a man aged 18-30 years who had mild COVID-19 (a few samples of this study predate the infection). Cell type and time point are not known.

This clonotype was counted between two and nine times. The V call is TRBV6-5, the J call TRBJ2-5; D unclear. The CDR3 is 14 amino acids. Per the germline V gene, CDR1 is MNHEY and CDR2 is SVGAGI. V was shortened by 2 bases and J by 7 bases, with 14 bases between the two germline ends. The CDR3 is CASSYPGPKRTQYF. The DNA for the CDR3 is TGTGCCAGCAGTTACCCAGGACCTAAGAGGACCCAGTACTTC.

This clonotype was observed at least ten times. This chain links TRBV5-1 with TRBJ2-5; TRBD2 aligns across 11 bases. Trimming removed 5 bases from V and 1 base from J; junction bases left unmatched: 4. In germline, CDR1 is SGHRS, CDR2 YFSETQ. The CDR3 has 15 amino acids. The CDR3 bases are TGCGCCAGCAGATTCCTAGCGGGGGGCCAAGAGACCCAGTACTTC. Translation: CASRFLAGGQETQYF.

The table lists this clonotype with many counts. V gene TRBV11-2 combines with J gene TRBJ2-2, with 10 nucleotides matching TRBD2. Germline loops: CDR1 SGHAT, CDR2 FQNNGV. Trimming at V came to 2 bases and at J to 4 bases, leaving 4 bases not matched to a gene. This CDR3 contains 16 residues. The CDR3 sequence: CASSLLAGAFTGELFF. The CDR3 region has the DNA TGTGCCAGCAGCTTACTAGCGGGGGCGTTCACCGGGGAGCTGTTTTTT. Full variable domain (outside the CDR3, taken from reference TRBV11-2 and TRBJ2-2): EAGVAQSPRYKIIEKRQSVAFWCNPISGHATLYWYQQILGQGPKLLIQFQNNGVVDDSQLPKDRFSAERLKGVDSTLKIQPAKLEDSAVYLCASSLLAGAFTGELFFGEGSRLTVL.

This clonotype appeared a few times. The chain is built from TRBV5-4 and TRBJ2-1; the match to TRBD1 covers 8 bases. This CDR3 spans 14 amino acids. Trimming removed 7 bases from V and 4 bases from J; junction bases left unmatched: 7. Germline V gene lookup returns CDR1 SGHNT and CDR2 YYREEE (reference sequence). CDR3 DNA: TGTGCCAGCCAGGACAGGGAGATTTACAATGAGCAGTTCTTC. Its translation: CASQDREIYNEQFF.